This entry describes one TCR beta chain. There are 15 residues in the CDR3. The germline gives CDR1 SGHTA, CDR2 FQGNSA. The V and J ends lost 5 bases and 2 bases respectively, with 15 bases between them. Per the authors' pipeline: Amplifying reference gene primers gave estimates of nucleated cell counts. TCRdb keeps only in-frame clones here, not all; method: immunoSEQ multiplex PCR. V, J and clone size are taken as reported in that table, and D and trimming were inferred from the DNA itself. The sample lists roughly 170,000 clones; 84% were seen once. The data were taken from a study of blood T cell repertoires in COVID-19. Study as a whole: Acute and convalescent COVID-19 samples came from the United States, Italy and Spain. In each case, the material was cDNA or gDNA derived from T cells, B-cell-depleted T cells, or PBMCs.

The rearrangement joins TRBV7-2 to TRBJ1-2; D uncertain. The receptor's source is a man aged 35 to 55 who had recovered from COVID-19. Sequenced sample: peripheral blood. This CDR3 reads CASSPDGSPNYGYTF. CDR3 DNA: TGTGCCAGCAGCCCGGACGGGAGCCCAAACTATGGCTACACCTTC.